Below, 27 T cell receptor beta chains from the same sample are listed, as sequenced in a study of type 1 and type 2 diabetes patients. PCR was run on genomic DNA. Multiplex PCR with 30 forward and 13 reverse primers amplified the TCR beta CDR3. TCRdb re-analysed the multiplex PCR reads in MiXCR, keeping a single row per CDR3 protein. The sample comprises approximately 260,000 distinct CDR3 sequences, around 47% of which are singletons, and approximately 15% rests with the top ten. The specimen was peripheral blood mononuclear cells (PBMCs). The receptors here all came from a young man with type 2 diabetes.

This clonotype was seen only a few times. The chain uses TRBV12-3 or TRBV12-4 and TRBJ1-1; TRBD1 agrees at 7 bases. The J segment lost 3 bases and the V segment lost 6 bases, leaving 7 bases of the junction unmatched. This CDR3 region has 14 residues. CDR3 protein: CASRVGQDDTEAFF. CDR3 bases: TGTGCCAGCAGGGTAGGACAGGATGACACTGAAGCTTTCTTT.

This clonotype was seen more than once but under ten times. A junction boundary mismatches the germline segment, possibly from a read error. This sequence joins TRBV28 and TRBJ2-7; 9 bases are a match to TRBD1. From germline, CDR1 is MDHEN and CDR2 SYDVKM. The CDR3 has 15 amino acids. CDR3 amino acids: CASSPRGQGFHEQYF. CDR3 nucleotides: TGTGCTAGCAGTCCCCGTGGACAGGGGTTCCACGAGCAGTACTTC.

As concerns this clonotype: Being one base from a much bigger clone, this may be a read error. The gene calls are TRBV19 and TRBJ2-7; possible D gene TRBD2, 6 bases. Deletions cut 2 bases from V and 3 bases from J, with 14 bases between. Germline-derived CDR1 and CDR2 are LNHDA and SQIVND (reference sequence). This CDR3 region has 15 residues. The CDR3 here is CASSITVSGVYEQYF. For the CDR3, the DNA is TGTGCCAGTAGTATAACGGTTTCGGGGGTCTACGAGCAGTACTTC.

CDR3 sequence (DNA): TGTGCCAGCAGTCACTCCGGGACAGGGCCCGGGGCCAACGTCCTGACTTTC. This codes for CASSHSGTGPGANVLTF. The chain has TRBV27 and TRBJ2-6, with 9 bases aligning to TRBD1. Germline trimming cut 5 bases from V and 4 bases from J; bases unmatched to any gene: 9. The CDR3 contains 17 residues. CDR1 and CDR2 (germline): MNHEY, SMNVEV (reference sequence).

At least ten counts were recorded for this clonotype. This chain links TRBV25-1 with TRBJ1-6, with unresolved D. The germline gives CDR1 MGHDK, CDR2 SYGVNS. The CDR3 has 13 residues. The V gene lost 0 bases and the J gene lost 8 bases, with 5 bases spanning the gap. CDR3: CASSEYIHSPLHF. The CDR3 DNA is TGTGCCAGCAGTGAATATATTCATTCACCCCTCCACTTT.

The chain employs TRBV27 and TRBJ2-2; D possibly corresponds to TRBD1 (5 bases). CDR1 and CDR2 (germline): MNHEY, SMNVEV (reference sequence). V was pared by 5 bases and J by 4 bases, with 20 bases between. There are 17 residues in the CDR3. The CDR3 bases are TGTGCCAGCAGTATTTTCCCTCGGACATATTCCACCGGGGAGCTGTTTTTT. Its translation is CASSIFPRTYSTGELFF.

The sample holds one count of this clonotype. The chain uses TRBV19 and TRBJ2-5; 9 nucleotides match TRBD1. The better agreement between TRBJ2-1 and the DNA end casts doubt on the J call. Per the germline V gene, CDR1 is LNHDA and CDR2 is SQIVND (reference sequence). The CDR3 is 15 residues long. The CDR3 loop is CASSTRGGQGNEQFF. The CDR3 DNA is TGTGCCAGTAGTACGCGCGGGGGACAGGGAAATGAGCAGTTCTTC.

The chain is built from TRBV12-3 or TRBV12-4 and TRBJ1-2; D is unclear. V was shortened by 5 bases and J by 0 bases, with 13 bases between the two germline ends. The CDR3 totals 15 residues. CDR3 sequence (DNA): TGTGCCAGCAGTCCCGCGGGCCAGGCTAACTATGGCTACACCTTC. Translated, it gives CASSPAGQANYGYTF.

This clonotype was seen more than once but under ten times. No conserved phenylalanine or tryptophan ends this CDR3, so it is likely a read error. This chain connects TRBV12-3 or TRBV12-4 to TRBJ2-5; D is unresolved. This CDR3 spans 14 amino acids. In nucleotides, the CDR3 is TGTGCCAGCAGCTTAGTGTCATACCAAGAGACCCAGTACCTC. Its protein product is CASSLVSYQETQYL.

The chain combines TRBV19 with TRBJ1-2; TRBD1 matches 7 bases. V lost 6 bases and J lost 4; bases outside the gene matches: 5. CDR1 is LNHDA and CDR2 is SQIVND in the germline V gene (reference sequence). The CDR3 is 13 amino acids. CDR3 in amino acids: CASSATGIYGYTF. CDR3 DNA sequence: TGTGCCAGTAGCGCGACAGGGATCTATGGCTACACCTTC.

The chain couples TRBV7-3 to TRBJ2-3; D unresolved. Trimming took off 0 bases at V and 0 bases at J, with 7 bases between the two ends. The germline V gene has CDR1 SGHTA and CDR2 FQGTGA. There are 15 residues in the CDR3. CDR3 sequence reads: CASSLTSASTDTQYF. CDR3 in DNA: TGTGCCAGCAGCTTAACGTCGGCAAGCACAGATACGCAGTATTTT.

This clonotype was seen a handful of times. The germline gene is not matched at one end of the junction; a read error may be the cause. The genes are TRBV7-3 and TRBJ2-5; a weak D match, TRBD2 (6 bases). Germline V gene lookup returns CDR1 SGHTA and CDR2 FQGTGA. The CDR3 runs 16 residues. This chain's CDR3 is CASSFIGGVTQETQYF. In DNA, the CDR3 is TGCGCCAGCAGCTTTATCGGCGGGGTTACTCAAGAGACCCAGTACTTC.

V and J are TRBV24-1 and TRBJ2-1, with 8 bases identical to TRBD2. This CDR3 comprises 16 residues. With 1 base clipped from V and 4 bases from J, the junction kept 5 bases outside the gene matches. Germline CDR1 KGHDR, CDR2 SFDVKD. This CDR3 is CATSDLSGTSYNEQFF. CDR3 coding DNA: TGTGCCACCAGTGATTTATCCGGGACTAGTTACAATGAGCAGTTCTTC.

The CDR3 bases are TGTGCCAGTAGTACCGGGACAGCCCCAGGGCCCCAGCATTTT. Its protein product is CASSTGTAPGPQHF. The chain recombines TRBV19 with TRBJ1-5; 7 nucleotides line up with TRBD1. CDR1 is LNHDA, CDR2 SQIVND, per germline (reference sequence). The CDR3 consists of 14 residues. The V and J ends lost 4 bases and 9 bases, in that order; junction bases with no gene match: 9.

J is TRBJ1-2 and V is TRBV10-3, with D possibly matching TRBD1 (5 bases). CDR1 and CDR2 from the germline V gene are ENHRY and SYGVKD. The V end was cut by 7 bases, the J end by 1 base, with 10 bases between. The CDR3 is made up of 13 amino acids. CDR3 sequence: CAIKDTLNYGYTF. CDR3 nucleotides: TGTGCCATCAAGGACACGCTTAACTATGGCTACACCTTC.

V is TRBV2 and J is TRBJ2-3; possibly TRBD2 for D (5 bases). Deletions cut 6 bases from V and 0 bases from J, with 13 bases between. The CDR3 spans 15 residues. Germline V lookup: CDR1 SNHLY, CDR2 FYNNEI. The CDR3 nucleotides read TGTGCCAGCAGGAGGGCCAGAGCTAGCACAGATACGCAGTATTTT. It specifies CASRRARASTDTQYF.

The chain joins TRBV19 to TRBJ2-7, with a tentative D call TRBD1 (6 bases). V was shortened by 5 bases and J by 2 bases, with 16 bases between the two germline ends. Per germline, CDR1 LNHDA and CDR2 SQIVND (reference sequence). The length of the CDR3 is 15 residues. CDR3 sequence (DNA): TGTGCCAGTAGTGCTATTCCAGGGGCTACCTACGAGCAGTACTTC. It is translated as CASSAIPGATYEQYF.

This chain links TRBV5-1 with TRBJ2-7; TRBD1 agrees at 8 bases. This CDR3 has 16 amino acids. Germline values: CDR1 SGHRS, CDR2 YFSETQ. J was trimmed by 2 bases and V by 0 bases; bases with no gene match: 7. The DNA of the CDR3 is TGCGCCAGCAGCTTGGTTAGGACAGGGATACCCTACGAGCAGTACTTC. The encoded protein is CASSLVRTGIPYEQYF.

This chain uses TRBV7-9 with TRBJ2-7; a possible D gene is TRBD1 (5 bases). Germline CDR1 and CDR2: SEHNR and FQNEAQ (reference sequence). V lost 8 bases and J lost 5, with 13 bases in between. The length of the CDR3 is 12 residues. The CDR3 DNA reads TGTGCCAGCGGACAAGGAGTCAACGAGCAGTACTTC. This encodes CASGQGVNEQYF.

This clonotype was seen ten or more times. This rearrangement joins TRBV20-1 to TRBJ2-1, with TRBD1 matching 7 bases. V lost 3 bases, J lost 7 bases, and 9 bases stayed unmatched. CDR1 is DFQATT, CDR2 SNEGSKA, per germline (reference sequence). There are 14 residues in the CDR3. The CDR3 spells CSASIRGRLNEQFF. CDR3 bases: TGCAGTGCTAGCATAAGGGGGCGCCTAAATGAGCAGTTCTTC.

The chain couples TRBV25-1 to TRBJ1-2; D is ambiguous. Germline V gene lookup returns CDR1 MGHDK and CDR2 SYGVNS. V was shortened by 7 bases and J by 4 bases, with 7 bases between the two germline ends. This CDR3 has 11 amino acids. CDR3 loop: CASMGGYGYTF. For the CDR3, the DNA is TGTGCCAGCATGGGTGGCTATGGCTACACCTTC.

This clonotype was seen only a few times. The rearrangement joins TRBV7-2 to TRBJ1-6; the match to TRBD1 covers 7 bases. The germline V gene has CDR1 SGHTA and CDR2 FQGNSA. The ends lost 5 bases at V and 7 bases at J; junction bases unmatched: 8. The CDR3 length is 15 residues. Here the CDR3 reads CASSQGGAGNSPLHF. CDR3 in DNA: TGTGCCAGCAGCCAAGGGGGCGCGGGGAATTCACCCCTCCACTTT.

The chain combines TRBV30 with TRBJ1-1; TRBD1 agrees at 7 bases. With V trimmed by 4 bases and J by 7 bases, 3 bases remained unmatched. Germline loops: CDR1 GTSNPN, CDR2 SVGIG (reference sequence). The CDR3 length is 11 residues. CDR3 protein: CAWKGAVEAFF. The CDR3 nucleotides read TGTGCCTGGAAGGGGGCGGTTGAAGCTTTCTTT.

As concerns this clonotype: The germline gene is not matched at one end of the junction; a read error may be the cause. This rearrangement joins TRBV12-3 or TRBV12-4 to TRBJ1-2; the D is unclear. The CDR3 sequence is 11 residues long. The CDR3 bases are TGTGTCAGCAGTTTTTGGCCAATTTACACCTTC. Translating it yields CVSSFWPIYTF.

There are a few counts of this clonotype. This chain uses TRBV6-1 with TRBJ2-7, with D perhaps TRBD1 (5 bases). Trimming shortened V by 5 bases and J by 3 bases, and 14 bases separated the two germline ends. In germline, CDR1 is MNHNS, CDR2 SASEGT. CDR3 length: 14 residues. The CDR3 coding sequence is TGTGCCAGCAGTTATAGGCAGGGAAACTACGAGCAGTACTTC. Translation gives CASSYRQGNYEQYF.

In the case of this clonotype: Sequence at one end of the junction differs from germline and may be a read error. This chain joins TRBV7-8 and TRBJ2-5, with D possibly matching TRBD1 (6 bases). Germline loops: CDR1 SGHVS, CDR2 FQNEAQ. CDR3 length equals 18 residues. The CDR3 sequence is CAGSSPAGQTPDVETQYF. Here the CDR3 DNA reads TGTGCCGGCAGCTCCCCAGCCGGACAGACCCCTGACGTAGAGACCCAGTACTTC. Full variable domain (remainder filled in from reference TRBV7-8 and TRBJ2-5): GAGVSQSPRYKVAKRGQDVALRCDPISGHVSLFWYQQALGQGPEFLTYFQNEAQLDKSGLPSDRFFAERPEGSVSTLKIQRTQQEDSAVYLCAGSSPAGQTPDVETQYFGPGTRLLVL.

V and J are TRBV15 and TRBJ2-7; 9 bases agree with TRBD1. Trimming at V came to 3 bases and at J to 7 bases, leaving 4 bases not matched to a gene. Germline loops: CDR1 LNHNV, CDR2 YYDKDF (reference sequence). CDR3 length: 13 amino acids. CDR3: CATSRDRGWEQYF. The CDR3 DNA is TGTGCCACCAGCAGGGACAGGGGATGGGAGCAGTACTTC.